These T cell receptor beta chains were read from a single sample in a study of T-cell reconstitution after alpha-beta-depleted transplantation in children. Each CDR3 protein gets one entry after TCRdb re-called the PCR reads with MiXCR. The data show under 450,000 distinct CDR3 sequences, 15% to 20% seen once. Sequenced here: PBMCs, mostly from graft donor cells, sampled 360 days after TCRalphabeta/CD19-depleted stem cell transplant. Every receptor here comes from a boy in the first two years of life who had a stem cell transplant for Wiskott-Aldrich syndrome, so the T cells may come from the graft donor. Both conserved end residues are part of each CDR3. A D gene is named only where the DNA matches it firmly. Clone size, where shown, is once, few, many, or a class for clones that have expanded.

d_gene	j_gene	v_gene	abundance	CDR3aa	CDR3nt
TRBD2	TRBJ2-3	TRBV19	-	CASSIGLAGGTDTQYF	TGTGCCAGTAGTATCGGACTAGCGGGAGGCACAGATACGCAGTATTTT
TRBD2	TRBJ2-1	TRBV5-1	-	CASSPRLAGVPSYNEQFF	TGCGCCAGCAGCCCGAGACTAGCGGGGGTTCCTTCCTACAATGAGCAGTTCTTC
-	TRBJ2-3	TRBV24-1	-	CATSVESTDTQYF	TGTGCCACCAGTGTGGAGAGCACAGATACGCAGTATTTT
TRBD1	TRBJ1-5	TRBV15	-	CATTSDRGDQPQHF	TGTGCCACCACCTCGGACAGGGGAGATCAGCCCCAGCATTTT
-	TRBJ2-2	TRBV14	-	CASSPNQVRPVGIRTEVNTGELFF	TGTGCCAGCAGCCCCAACCAGGTCCGTCCAGTCGGAATCCGGACAGAGGTTAACACCGGGGAGCTGTTTTTT
-	TRBJ2-3	TRBV20-1	-	CSAPGGLTDTQYF	TGCAGTGCTCCGGGGGGCCTAACAGATACGCAGTATTTT
TRBD2	TRBJ2-1	TRBV2	few	CASSSRLAGVGNEQFF	TGTGCCAGCAGTTCCAGACTAGCGGGAGTAGGGAATGAGCAGTTCTTC
TRBD2	TRBJ2-3	TRBV5-1	few	CASSPGTSPADTQYF	TGCGCCAGCAGCCCGGGGACTAGTCCCGCAGATACGCAGTATTTT
-	TRBJ2-5	TRBV5-1	few	CASSLEGTYPAQYF	TGCGCCAGCAGCTTGGAAGGGACATATCCCGCCCAGTACTTC
TRBD2	TRBJ2-3	TRBV7-8	few	CASSTRLAGSTDTQYF	TGTGCCAGCAGCACAAGACTAGCGGGGAGCACAGATACGCAGTATTTT
-	TRBJ2-7	TRBV28	-	CASSGFLNEQYF	TGTGCCAGCTCAGGGTTTTTGAACGAGCAGTACTTC
TRBD2	TRBJ2-1	TRBV10-3	-	CAISGGTSGRAQDEQFF	TGTGCCATCAGTGGGGGGACTAGCGGGAGGGCCCAGGATGAGCAGTTCTTC
TRBD1	TRBJ2-5	TRBV29-1	few	CSVLGTGREETQYF	TGCAGCGTTCTAGGGACAGGGAGGGAAGAGACCCAGTACTTC
TRBD2	TRBJ2-7	TRBV6-1	few	CASFPSGSPYEQYF	TGTGCCAGCTTTCCTAGCGGGAGCCCCTACGAGCAGTACTTC
-	TRBJ2-7	TRBV12-3/TRBV12-4	many	CASSLWDGSYEQYF	TGTGCCAGCAGCCTATGGGACGGTTCCTACGAGCAGTACTTC
-	TRBJ2-7	TRBV7-9	-	CASSYIVGEQYF	TGTGCCAGCAGCTACATCGTGGGCGAGCAGTACTTC
TRBD2	TRBJ2-1	TRBV24-1	few	CATSDPPGLAGGPNNEQFF	TGTGCCACCAGTGACCCACCGGGACTAGCGGGAGGACCAAACAATGAGCAGTTCTTC
TRBD2	TRBJ2-3	TRBV7-9	few	CASSLSGGAKDTQYF	TGTGCCAGCAGCTTGTCCGGGGGGGCAAAAGATACGCAGTATTTT
-	TRBJ2-3	TRBV24-1	few	CATRAVGTDTQYF	TGTGCCACCAGGGCCGTTGGGACAGATACGCAGTATTTT
TRBD1	TRBJ2-7	TRBV5-1	few	CASSLRSQGASYEQYF	TGCGCCAGCAGCTTAAGGTCTCAGGGGGCGTCCTACGAGCAGTACTTC
TRBD1	TRBJ2-5	TRBV29-1	-	CSVSRGRETQYF	TGCAGCGTCTCCAGGGGGCGGGAGACCCAGTACTTC
-	TRBJ2-7	TRBV5-6	-	CASSLEVRWGEQYF	TGTGCCAGCAGCTTGGAGGTCAGGTGGGGGGAGCAGTACTTC
TRBD2	TRBJ2-3	TRBV6-5	few	CASSYGTSPTDTQYF	TGTGCCAGCAGTTACGGGACTAGCCCCACAGATACGCAGTATTTT
-	TRBJ2-3	TRBV6-1	few	CASSYGASLSSTDTQYF	TGTGCCAGCAGTTATGGGGCGTCACTCTCTAGCACAGATACGCAGTATTTT
TRBD1	TRBJ2-3	TRBV12-3/TRBV12-4	few	CASSAQGGQGHIQTDTQYF	TGTGCCAGCAGCGCTCAGGGCGGACAGGGTCACATTCAGACAGATACGCAGTATTTT